These 7 T cell receptor beta chains were all obtained from the same sample, sequenced in a study of T cells expressing NK-cell markers. TCRdb reprocessed the 5' RACE reads, with one entry per CDR3 protein and no DNA. Its table records 200,000 to 300,000 distinct CDR3 sequences. Sequenced: blood T cells: a sorted CD56 or NKG2C T cell subset, CD4+ or CD8+ T cells, or bulk PBMC T cells (not recorded which). The receptors originated from a man younger than 30 in good health.

The V call is TRBV5-1, the J call TRBJ2-3. The CDR3 is made up of 16 amino acids. The germline V gene has CDR1 SGHRS and CDR2 YFSETQ. The CDR3 sequence is CASSLVVKTTSDTQYF.

V gene TRBV19 combines with J gene TRBJ1-5; without DNA, the TCRdb call of TRBD1 cannot be checked. The CDR3 loop spans 16 amino acids. Germline assignment: CDR1 LNHDA and CDR2 SQIVND (reference sequence). This chain's CDR3 is CASSFRDRLISQPQHF.

The V call is TRBV7-6, the J call TRBJ2-2; TCRdb lists TRBD1, though no DNA is available to test this call. The germline gives CDR1 SGHVS, CDR2 FNYEAQ. The CDR3 is 13 amino acids. The CDR3 here is CASSQGATGELFF.

The chain is built from TRBV29-1 and TRBJ2-2; the TRBD1 assignment by TCRdb is unverifiable without DNA. The V gene's germline CDR1 is SQVTM and CDR2 ANQGSEA. This CDR3 region has 13 residues. CDR3 sequence: CSVATGGPGELFF.

This chain joins TRBV18 and TRBJ2-5. The CDR3 extends over 12 amino acids. The germline V gene has CDR1 KGHSH and CDR2 LQKENI. The CDR3 loop is CASSPNQETQYF.

This rearrangement joins TRBV29-1 to TRBJ2-3; TCRdb returns TRBD1, unconfirmable since there is no DNA. Germline lookup yields CDR1 SQVTM and CDR2 ANQGSEA. CDR3 length: 14 residues. CDR3 region: CSTNRGRVTDTQYF.

The rearrangement links TRBV5-1 to TRBJ2-1. The germline V gene encodes CDR1 SGHRS and CDR2 YFSETQ. CDR3 size: 15 residues. CDR3 loop: CASSLGSGLYNEQFF.